This T cell receptor beta chain was identified in a study of blood T cell repertoires in COVID-19. Participant age was about 18 to 89 years, and participants resided in fewer than 30 US areas. Participant-reported clinical history was the basis for cohort assignment. The table lists this clone with a few counts. V lost 7 bases and J 0 bases, leaving 16 bases between the germline ends. The CDR3 has 15 amino acids. Germline V gives CDR1 SGDLS, CDR2 YYNGEE. Assay used: immunoSEQ multiplex PCR; TCRdb lists only in-frame clones, some missing. The data contain around 64,000 clones, 72% of them singletons. The specimen sequenced was PBMCs or T cells enriched from blood (not recorded which). This chain uses TRBV9 with TRBJ1-2, with a weak D call TRBD1 (6 bases). The receptor comes from a woman aged 60-70 years who had been exposed to COVID-19. The CDR3 reads CASATGNQANYGYTF. CDR3 nucleotide sequence: TGTGCCAGCGCCACAGGGAACCAAGCTAACTATGGCTACACCTTC.